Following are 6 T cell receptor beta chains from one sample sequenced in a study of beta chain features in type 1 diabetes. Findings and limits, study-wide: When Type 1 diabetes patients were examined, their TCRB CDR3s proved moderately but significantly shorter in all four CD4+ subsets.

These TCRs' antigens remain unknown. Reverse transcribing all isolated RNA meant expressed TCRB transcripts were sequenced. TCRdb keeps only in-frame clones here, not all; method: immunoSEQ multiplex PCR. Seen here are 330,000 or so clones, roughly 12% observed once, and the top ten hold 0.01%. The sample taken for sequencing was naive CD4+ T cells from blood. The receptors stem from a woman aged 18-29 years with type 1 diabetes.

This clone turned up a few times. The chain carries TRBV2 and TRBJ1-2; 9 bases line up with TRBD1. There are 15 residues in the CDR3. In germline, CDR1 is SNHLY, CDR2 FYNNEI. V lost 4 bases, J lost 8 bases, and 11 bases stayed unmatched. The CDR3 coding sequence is TGTGCCAGCAGTGGGGGGACAGGGTCATTCGGCGGCTACACCTTC. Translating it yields CASSGGTGSFGGYTF. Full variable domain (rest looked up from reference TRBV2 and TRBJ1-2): EPEVTQTPSHQVTQMGQEVILRCVPISNHLYFYWYRQILGQKVEFLVSFYNNEISEKSEIFDDQFSVERPDGSNFTLKIRSTKLEDSAMYFCASSGGTGSFGGYTFGSGTRLTVV.

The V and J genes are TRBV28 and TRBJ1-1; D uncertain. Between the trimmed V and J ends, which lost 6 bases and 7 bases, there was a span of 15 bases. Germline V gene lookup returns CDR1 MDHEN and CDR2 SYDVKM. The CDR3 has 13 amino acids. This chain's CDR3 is CASREDVIDEAFF. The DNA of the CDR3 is TGTGCCAGCAGGGAGGACGTCATTGATGAAGCTTTCTTT.

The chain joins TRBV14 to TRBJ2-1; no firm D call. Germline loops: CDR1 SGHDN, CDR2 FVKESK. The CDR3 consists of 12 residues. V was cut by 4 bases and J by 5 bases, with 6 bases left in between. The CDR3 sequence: CASSPTHNEQFF. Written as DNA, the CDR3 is TGTGCCAGCAGCCCAACTCACAATGAGCAGTTCTTC. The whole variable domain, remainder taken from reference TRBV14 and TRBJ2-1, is EAGVTQFPSHSVIEKGQTVTLRCDPISGHDNLYWYRRVMGKEIKFLLHFVKESKQDESGMPNNRFLAERTGGTYSTLKVQPAELEDSGVYFCASSPTHNEQFFGPGTRLTVL.

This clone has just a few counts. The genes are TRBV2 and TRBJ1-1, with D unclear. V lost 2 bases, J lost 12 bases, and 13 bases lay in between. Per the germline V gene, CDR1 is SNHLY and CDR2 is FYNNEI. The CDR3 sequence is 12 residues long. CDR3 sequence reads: CASSELTFLSFF. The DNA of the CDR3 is TGTGCCAGCAGTGAATTGACATTCCTCTCTTTCTTT.

CDR3 sequence (DNA): TGTGCCAGCAGTGCAGACTCGGCCACAGAGCAGTTCTTC. Its protein is CASSADSATEQFF. This chain connects TRBV6-4 to TRBJ2-1; D call uncertain. The CDR3 loop spans 13 amino acids. The V end was cut by 4 bases, the J end by 10 bases, with 14 bases between. Germline CDR1 is MRHNA and CDR2 is SNTAGT.

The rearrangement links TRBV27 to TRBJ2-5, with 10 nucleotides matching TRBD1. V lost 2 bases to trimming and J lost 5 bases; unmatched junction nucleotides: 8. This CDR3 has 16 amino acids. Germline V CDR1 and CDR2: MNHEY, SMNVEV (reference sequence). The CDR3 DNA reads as TGTGCCAGCAGTTTAGGATGGACAGGGGGTGGGGAGACCCAGTACTTC. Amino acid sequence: CASSLGWTGGGETQYF.